This T cell receptor beta chain was observed in a study of CD8+ T cells in alopecia areata. Germline V lookup: CDR1 SGHRS, CDR2 YFSETQ. Germline trimming cut 4 bases from V and 0 bases from J; bases unmatched to any gene: 15. The CDR3 is made up of 18 amino acids. Treatment specified: oral pan-JAK inhibitor, 5-10 mg twice daily. Lesional scalp tissue (obtained by punch biopsy) and peripheral blood were collected from alopecia areata patients. Sequencing relied on a cDNA template that was reverse transcribed from extracted RNA. Method: immunoSEQ multiplex PCR; TCRdb's copy keeps in-frame clones and lacks some. The sample holds 150,000 to 200,000 clones; 60% are singletons and the top ten take approximately 1%. This clone was seen a single time. Its antigen remains unknown. Study results and caveats: Just one nonresponder means the tie between baseline CD8+ expansion and response stays uncertain.

Here the sequenced sample was CD4+ T cells sorted from blood, taken at week 24, from a patient treated with tofacitinib. This TCR was sampled from a human donor with alopecia areata. The chain carries TRBV5-1 and TRBJ1-2, with 7 bases identical to TRBD1. Here the CDR3 reads CASSPDKRTGSTNYGYTF. In DNA, the CDR3 is TGCGCCAGCAGCCCCGATAAAAGGACAGGAAGTACTAACTATGGCTACACCTTC.